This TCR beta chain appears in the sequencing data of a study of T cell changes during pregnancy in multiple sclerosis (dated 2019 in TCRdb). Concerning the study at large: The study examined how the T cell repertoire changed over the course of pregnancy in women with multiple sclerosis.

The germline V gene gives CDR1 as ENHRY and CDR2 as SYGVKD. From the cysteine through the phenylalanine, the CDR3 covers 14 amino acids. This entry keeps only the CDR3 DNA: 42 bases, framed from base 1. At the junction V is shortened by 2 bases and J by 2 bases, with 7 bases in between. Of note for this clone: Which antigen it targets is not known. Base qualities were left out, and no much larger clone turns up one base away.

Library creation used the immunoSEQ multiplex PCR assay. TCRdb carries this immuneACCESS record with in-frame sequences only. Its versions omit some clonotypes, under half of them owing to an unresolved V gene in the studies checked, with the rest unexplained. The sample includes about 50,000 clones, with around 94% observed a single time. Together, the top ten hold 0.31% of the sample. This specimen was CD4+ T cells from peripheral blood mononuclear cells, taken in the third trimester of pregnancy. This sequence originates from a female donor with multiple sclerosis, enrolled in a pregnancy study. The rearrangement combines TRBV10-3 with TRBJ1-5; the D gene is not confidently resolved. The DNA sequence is TGTGCCATCAGTGAGGGAGAAGGCAATCAGCCCCAGCATTTT. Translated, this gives CAISEGEGNQPQHF.